The 5 T cell receptor beta chains below all came from one sample that was sequenced in a study of tumor and adjacent non-tumor tissue in lung cancer. Three rounds of nested PCR, following a modified ARM-PCR protocol, produced the TCRbeta library. Using its own MiXCR run on the multiplex PCR reads, TCRdb lists one record per CDR3 protein. Of 60,000 to 85,000 distinct CDR3 sequences detected, 76% appear once; the ten largest clones hold more than 35%. This sample's RNA came from whole unsorted tissue. This non-tumor lung sample came from over 3 cm beyond the tumor edge. Sequencing was done on a sample of distant non-tumor lung tissue. The receptors originated from a man aged 55 to 70 with non-small cell lung cancer.

The count of this clonotype is one. The genes are TRBV6-1 and TRBJ2-3; D is possibly TRBD2 (5 bases). With 2 bases removed from V and 6 bases from J, the gap between germline ends came to 18 bases. This CDR3 is 16 amino acids long. Germline V gene lookup returns CDR1 MNHNS and CDR2 SASEGT. CDR3 residues: CASSETPAGGRDTQYF. The CDR3 DNA reads as TGTGCCAGCAGTGAAACGCCAGCAGGAGGTCGGGATACGCAGTATTTT.

Regarding this clonotype: Likely a read error: the CDR3 ends without its conserved phenylalanine or tryptophan. The chain is built from TRBV5-4 and TRBJ2-2; D is uncertain. Deletions cut 4 bases from V and 2 bases from J, with 9 bases between. The CDR3 totals 14 residues. Germline-derived CDR1 and CDR2 are SGHNT and YYREEE (reference sequence). In DNA form, the CDR3 reads TGTGCCAGCAGCCTCCGACGAAACACCGGGGAGCTGTTTGTT. This codes for CASSLRRNTGELFV.

For this clonotype: The junction shows a germline mismatch at one end, possibly a read error. V usage is TRBV6-1 and J usage is TRBJ1-5; maybe TRBD1 (5 bases). The germline CDR1 and CDR2 sequences are MNHNS and SASEGT. The CDR3 runs to 15 residues. CDR3 amino acids: CACSEGVGLNQPQHF. DNA for the CDR3: TGTGCCTGCAGTGAAGGGGTAGGACTAAATCAGCCCCAGCATTTT.

This clonotype was seen only a few times. This may arise from a read error, as a much more abundant clone is one base away. This chain connects TRBV7-9 to TRBJ2-2; 9 bases map to TRBD1. The CDR3 runs to 17 residues. V lost 1 base, J lost 8 bases, and 11 bases stayed unmatched. The germline V gene has CDR1 SEHNR and CDR2 FQNEAQ (reference sequence). The CDR3 sequence: CASSLGGTGNSQGELFF. The DNA for the CDR3 is TGTGCCAGCAGCTTAGGCGGGACAGGGAATTCACAGGGGGAGCTGTTTTTT.

Worth noting for this clonotype: No conserved phenylalanine or tryptophan ends this CDR3, so it is likely a read error. No DNA is shown, since the ends of the CDR3 on it are uncertain; the CDR3 is the one TCRdb lists. The chain links TRBV5-6 to TRBJ1-6. CDR1 is SGHDT, CDR2 YYEEEE, per germline. Counting both end residues, the CDR3 totals 15 amino acids. The CDR3 loop reads CASSLRQGNGSPLNY.